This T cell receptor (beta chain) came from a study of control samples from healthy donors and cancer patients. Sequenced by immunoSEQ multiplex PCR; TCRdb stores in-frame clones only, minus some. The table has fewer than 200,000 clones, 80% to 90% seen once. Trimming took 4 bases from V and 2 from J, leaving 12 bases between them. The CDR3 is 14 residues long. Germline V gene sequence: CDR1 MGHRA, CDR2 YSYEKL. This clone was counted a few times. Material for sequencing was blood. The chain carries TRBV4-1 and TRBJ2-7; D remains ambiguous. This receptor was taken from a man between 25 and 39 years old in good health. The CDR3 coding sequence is TGCGCCAGCAGCCTGGGTATTTATGCCTACGAGCAGTACTTC. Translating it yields CASSLGIYAYEQYF.